This TCR beta chain stems from a study of cytomegalovirus exposure and HLA in healthy donors. The donors were part of the validation cohort of more than 90 subjects. That cohort was separate from the first cohort, which comprised about 730 subjects. Sequencing used immunoSEQ multiplex PCR; TCRdb keeps in-frame clones, though not all of them. The sample shows approximately 120,000 clones, 90% to 95% of them seen only once. On this clone itself: No antigen is known for it.

The study, taken as a whole, reports: Most TCR sequences showed up rarely, but some public TCRs showed up in many donors. First-cohort TCR clusters tended to co-occur in the roughly 130 validation repertoires, a later analysis found.

Germline V gene data show CDR1 as SGHDT and CDR2 as YYEEEE. Germline trimming cut 4 bases from V and 7 bases from J; bases unmatched to any gene: 16. This CDR3 comprises 16 residues. Sample: PBMCs. The chain combines TRBV5-6 with TRBJ2-5; 7 bases line up with TRBD2. The sequence was collected from a woman between 18 and 29 years old in good health and CMV-seronegative. The CDR3 loop reads CASSPFSWGGTGTQYF. The DNA of the CDR3 is TGTGCCAGCAGCCCCTTCTCGTGGGGGGGGACGGGGACCCAGTACTTC.